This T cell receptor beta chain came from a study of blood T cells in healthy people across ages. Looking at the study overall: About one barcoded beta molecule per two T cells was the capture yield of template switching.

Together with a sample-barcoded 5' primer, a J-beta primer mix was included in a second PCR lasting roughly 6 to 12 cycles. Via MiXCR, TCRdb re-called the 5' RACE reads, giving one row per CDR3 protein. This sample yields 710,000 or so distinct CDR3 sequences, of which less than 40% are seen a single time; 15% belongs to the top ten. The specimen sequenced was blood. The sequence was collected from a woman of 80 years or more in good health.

The CDR3 coding sequence is TGTGCCAGCAGTTTAATCTCAGGGAAAAGGGGGCAGCCCCAGCATTTT. Translated: CASSLISGKRGQPQHF. The chain has TRBV12-3 or TRBV12-4 and TRBJ1-5, with a possible D match to TRBD1 (6 bases). V was shortened by 2 bases and J by 7 bases, with 18 bases between the two germline ends. This CDR3 has 16 residues.